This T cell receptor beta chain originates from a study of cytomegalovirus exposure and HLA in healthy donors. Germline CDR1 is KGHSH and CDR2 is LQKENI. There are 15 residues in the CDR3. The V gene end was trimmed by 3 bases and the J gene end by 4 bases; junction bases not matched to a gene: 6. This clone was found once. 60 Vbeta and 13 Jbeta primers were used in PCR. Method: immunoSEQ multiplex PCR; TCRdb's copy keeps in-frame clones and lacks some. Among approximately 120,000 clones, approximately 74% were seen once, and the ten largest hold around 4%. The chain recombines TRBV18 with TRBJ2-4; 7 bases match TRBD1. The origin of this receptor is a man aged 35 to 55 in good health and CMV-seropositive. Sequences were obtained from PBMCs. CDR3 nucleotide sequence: TGTGCCAGCTCACCCCGGGACAGTAGAAAAAACATTCAGTACTTC. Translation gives CASSPRDSRKNIQYF.